These 19 T cell receptor beta chains were sequenced from one sample in a study of T-cell memory formation after mild COVID-19. TCRdb reprocessed the 5' RACE reads with MiXCR, giving one entry per CDR3 protein. This sample has hundreds of thousands of distinct CDR3 sequences, with 15% to 20% found just once. Sequencing input: PBMCs or a T cell subset sorted from them (not recorded which). The receptors originated from an adult woman who had mild COVID-19 (a few samples of this study predate the infection). Cell type and time point are not known.

This clonotype turned up a few times. V gene TRBV10-3 combines with J gene TRBJ2-7; 7 bases agree with TRBD1. Germline CDR1 is ENHRY and CDR2 is SYGVKD. The J segment lost 0 bases and the V segment lost 6 bases, leaving 5 bases of the junction unmatched. The CDR3 length is 14 residues. The CDR3 DNA reads as TGTGCCATCAGCCCGGGACAGACCTCCTACGAGCAGTACTTC. It encodes CAISPGQTSYEQYF.

The chain joins TRBV27 to TRBJ2-7, with TRBD2 identical over 12 bases. With 5 bases clipped from V and 5 bases from J, the junction kept 7 bases outside the gene matches. The CDR3 totals 15 residues. Germline CDR1 and CDR2: MNHEY and SMNVEV (reference sequence). CDR3 nucleotide sequence: TGTGCCAGCAGTGGGGGACTAGCGGGCCCCAACGAGCAGTACTTC. As protein: CASSGGLAGPNEQYF.

The V gene is TRBV20-1, the J gene TRBJ1-2, with TRBD1 as a possible D gene (5 bases). CDR3 length equals 13 residues. The germline gives CDR1 DFQATT, CDR2 SNEGSKA (reference sequence). For the CDR3, the DNA is TGCGGAGGGTTCAGGGCGAGCAACTATGGCTACACCTTC. This gives the protein CGGFRASNYGYTF.

This clonotype is a singleton in its sample. The chain carries TRBV27 and TRBJ2-1, with 8 bases lining up with TRBD1. The V segment lost 6 bases and the J segment 7 bases; nucleotides outside the gene matches: 14. CDR1 MNHEY and CDR2 SMNVEV come from the germline V gene (reference sequence). The CDR3 is 16 amino acids. The CDR3 loop is CASRGTGTGVRNEQFF. The CDR3 region has the DNA TGTGCCAGCAGGGGAACCGGGACAGGTGTTAGGAATGAGCAGTTCTTC.

The sample holds a few counts of this clonotype. The V and J genes are TRBV21-1 and TRBJ2-1; TRBD1 is the table's D call, not checked against the DNA. TRBV21-1 is flagged as a pseudogene. The CDR3 covers 14 residues. CDR3 in DNA: TGTGCCAGCACCCCCGGGGGGTACAACAATGAGCAGTTCTTC. Translating it yields CASTPGGYNNEQFF.

The CDR3 here is CASSTGHPGNTEAFF. The CDR3 DNA is TGTGCCAGCTCTACGGGACACCCGGGGAACACTGAAGCTTTCTTT. The chain combines TRBV18 with TRBJ1-1, with a tentative D call TRBD1 (6 bases). Trimming stripped 6 bases from V and 1 base from J, with 15 bases between. Per germline, CDR1 KGHSH and CDR2 LQKENI. The CDR3 consists of 15 residues.

The chain couples TRBV11-2 to TRBJ2-1, with D maybe TRBD1 (6 bases). Germline V gene sequence: CDR1 SGHAT, CDR2 FQNNGV. V was clipped by 6 bases and J by 5 bases, with 11 bases between them. This CDR3 has 13 amino acids. CDR3 DNA: TGTGCCAGCAGGGCAGGGGTCAACAATGAGCAGTTCTTC. Translated: CASRAGVNNEQFF.

The chain couples TRBV7-9 to TRBJ2-1; the D gene is possibly TRBD2 (6 bases). The CDR3 is 12 residues long. V was pared by 5 bases and J by 9 bases, with 11 bases between. Germline CDR1 SEHNR, CDR2 FQNEAQ (reference sequence). The CDR3: CASSVSSVEQFF. The CDR3 DNA reads as TGTGCCAGCAGCGTGTCTAGCGTTGAGCAGTTCTTC.

This clonotype turned up a few times. The genes are TRBV6-2 or TRBV6-3 and TRBJ2-1, with 11 bases lining up with TRBD2. J lost 8 bases, V lost 5 bases, and 14 bases had no gene match. CDR1 is MNHEY and CDR2 is SVGEGT in the germline V gene. CDR3 length: 17 residues. CDR3 loop: CASSPRTLAGVRDEQFF. The CDR3 DNA reads TGTGCCAGCAGTCCGCGCACACTAGCGGGAGTCAGGGATGAGCAGTTCTTC.

The CDR3 DNA follows: TGTGCCAGCAGTTTTTTCTTCGGGACTAGCGGGACCTACGAGCAGTACTTC. This translates into CASSFFFGTSGTYEQYF. This chain uses TRBV12-3 or TRBV12-4 with TRBJ2-7; TRBD2 matches 13 bases. V shed 3 bases and J 2 bases; nucleotides not matched to a gene: 7. The CDR3 loop spans 17 amino acids.

The chain has TRBV5-1 and TRBJ1-1; no firm D call. V was pared by 0 bases and J by 4 bases, with 10 bases between. Germline assignment: CDR1 SGHRS and CDR2 YFSETQ. This CDR3 has 14 amino acids. As DNA, the CDR3 is TGCGCCAGCAGCTTGGAGGTCGAGGGCACTGAAGCTTTCTTT. Encoded protein: CASSLEVEGTEAFF.

The chain has TRBV10-3 and TRBJ1-1; tentative D call: TRBD1 (5 bases). The CDR3 is 12 residues long. Germline V gene data show CDR1 as ENHRY and CDR2 as SYGVKD. Trimming pared 7 bases from V and 5 bases from J, leaving 11 bases between. Here the CDR3 reads CAINMGGTEAFF. For the CDR3, the DNA is TGTGCCATCAACATGGGGGGGACTGAAGCTTTCTTT.

V and J are TRBV27 and TRBJ2-1; TRBD1 matches 9 bases. This CDR3 spans 13 amino acids. Germline V gene sequence: CDR1 MNHEY, CDR2 SMNVEV (reference sequence). After removal of 7 bases from V and 6 bases from J, the junction contained 4 bases not matched to a gene. The CDR3 protein is CASTPGQGNEQFF. The CDR3 DNA reads as TGTGCCAGCACCCCGGGACAGGGCAATGAGCAGTTCTTC.

Only a few counts were recorded for this clonotype. The J gene is TRBJ2-7, the V gene TRBV7-6; possibly TRBD1 or TRBD2 for D (5 bases each). The germline V and J ends were trimmed by 1 base and 6 bases, with 16 bases remaining between them. The CDR3 runs 15 residues. The germline CDR1 and CDR2 sequences are SGHVS and FNYEAQ. For the CDR3, the DNA is TGTGCCAGCAGCTTAGATCTTACGAGGGGAGCCGAGCAGTACTTC. This gives the protein CASSLDLTRGAEQYF.

This clonotype was recorded many times. The chain has TRBV5-1 and TRBJ2-5; the match to TRBD1 covers 8 bases. The CDR3 is 14 amino acids. With V trimmed by 0 bases and J by 2 bases, 0 bases remained unmatched. Germline lookup yields CDR1 SGHRS and CDR2 YFSETQ. In DNA, the CDR3 is TGCGCCAGCAGCTTGGACAGGGGGCAAGAGACCCAGTACTTC. This gives the protein CASSLDRGQETQYF.

This clonotype was picked up a small number of times. The genes are TRBV7-9 and TRBJ1-1; TRBD1 is a possible D gene (6 bases). This CDR3 is built from 14 residues. The ends were cut back, 5 bases at V and 1 base at J, with 11 bases in the middle. Looked up from germline, CDR1 is SEHNR and CDR2 is FQNEAQ (reference sequence). The DNA of the CDR3 is TGTGCCAGCAGCCCAACGGACAGGAACACTGAAGCTTTCTTT. Residues: CASSPTDRNTEAFF. Full variable domain (rest looked up from reference TRBV7-9 and TRBJ1-1): DTGVSQNPRHKITKRGQNVTFRCDPISEHNRLYWYRQTLGQGPEFLTYFQNEAQLEKSRLLSDRFSAERPKGSFSTLEIQRTEQGDSAMYLCASSPTDRNTEAFFGQGTRLTVV.

This clonotype has more than one count but fewer than ten. V gene TRBV7-9 combines with J gene TRBJ2-7; D is unresolved. Trimming pared 1 base from V and 1 base from J, leaving 14 bases between. This CDR3 region has 16 residues. Germline V lookup: CDR1 SEHNR, CDR2 FQNEAQ (reference sequence). The DNA for the CDR3 is TGTGCCAGCAGCTTAGGCGGCGGAACACAATCCTACGAGCAGTACTTC. This sequence encodes CASSLGGGTQSYEQYF.

This clonotype was seen repeatedly, ten times or more. V gene TRBV7-2 combines with J gene TRBJ2-1; 9 bases agree with TRBD1. Germline V CDR1 and CDR2: SGHTA, FQGNSA. V trimming: 4 bases; J trimming: 4 bases; junction bases outside the gene matches: 5. There are 15 residues in the CDR3. The CDR3 DNA reads TGTGCCAGCAGCTCTTCCGGGACAGGGTACAATGAGCAGTTCTTC. This encodes CASSSSGTGYNEQFF.

The rearrangement links TRBV19 to TRBJ1-1, with D perhaps TRBD1 (5 bases). The CDR3 totals 14 residues. The germline V and J ends were trimmed by 6 bases and 7 bases, with 18 bases remaining between them. Germline V gene sequence: CDR1 LNHDA, CDR2 SQIVND (reference sequence). The CDR3 is CASSASGSGREAFF. Written as DNA, the CDR3 is TGTGCCAGTAGCGCTTCGGGGTCGGGGCGTGAAGCTTTCTTT.